Sequencing of this T cell receptor beta chain was carried out in a study of metastatic and nonmetastatic thyroid tumors. Study at large: Comparison of repertoires was carried out across blood and tumor or nodule tissue from malignant and benign thyroid patients. Study-level points and caveats: In both blood and tumor samples, TCR beta diversity was reported significantly higher for malignant than benign nodules.

As for this clone: Its antigen is unknown. The same CDR3 also results from other DNA sequences found in this sample.

CDR1 is MDHEN, CDR2 SYDVKM, per germline. V lost 7 bases and J 4 bases, leaving 22 bases between the germline ends. The CDR3 has 16 amino acids. Each patient went into thyroid surgery without having received any treatment. Original handling: For papillary thyroid cancer, a distant-metastasis classifier was constructed from CDR3 differences observed across clinicopathological groups. TCRdb reprocessed the PCR reads via MiXCR. The V and J calls shown here were made by TCRdb, not taken from the authors' results. The top ten clones hold 8.5% to 12% of a sample with 16,000 or so clones, more than 20% of them seen once.

The sequenced sample consisted of adjacent normal tissue. The rearrangement uses TRBV28 and TRBJ1-2; TRBD1 is a possible D gene (6 bases). This clonotype was obtained from a female donor with papillary thyroid cancer or a benign thyroid nodule (not recorded which). Some clones in this sample may be carry-over from other donors' samples. This CDR3 is CASKLGGQGSSYGYTF. In DNA, the CDR3 is TGTGCCAGCAAACTCGGTGGGCAGGGGAGTAGCTATGGCTACACCTTC.